The 14 T cell receptor beta chains given below trace back to one sample, sequenced in a study of T cell repertoires in cytomegalovirus infection. For these TCRs, the target antigens are not known. TCRdb re-analysed the reads in MiXCR, keeping a single row per CDR3 protein. This repertoire shows about 500,000 distinct CDR3 sequences, 25% to 35% found once; its top ten account for 15% to 20%. The sample was cultured PBMCs, taken from culture after CMV antigen stimulation. Receptors originate from a human donor in good health (CMV status not recorded). Some clones in this sample may be carry-over from other donors' samples.

This clonotype came up a few times. CDR3 loop: CASSQREVNTEAFF. The CDR3 DNA is TGTGCCAGCTCACAGAGGGAGGTGAACACTGAAGCTTTCTTT. The V gene is TRBV18, the J gene TRBJ1-1; D remains unclear. Germline lookup yields CDR1 KGHSH and CDR2 LQKENI. Trimming took 4 bases from V and 0 from J, leaving 9 bases between them. CDR3 length: 14 residues. Together with reference TRBV18 and TRBJ1-1, the CDR3 gives the full variable domain: NAGVMQNPRHLVRRRGQEARLRCSPMKGHSHVYWYRQLPEEGLKFMVYLQKENIIDESGMPKERFSAEFPKEGPSILRIQQVVRGDSAAYFCASSQREVNTEAFFGQGTRLTVV.

This clonotype was seen ten or more times. The CDR3 sequence: CASSLVPGSYNEQFF. For the CDR3, the DNA is TGTGCCAGCAGCTTAGTACCCGGATCCTACAATGAGCAGTTCTTC. The chain uses TRBV7-2 and TRBJ2-1; D remains unclear. Germline-derived CDR1 and CDR2 are SGHTA and FQGNSA. V was shortened by 1 base and J by 1 base, with 8 bases between the two germline ends. The CDR3 is 15 amino acids.

This clonotype has a count of ten or more. The chain combines TRBV12-3 or TRBV12-4 with TRBJ1-1, with D uncertain. CDR3 length equals 14 residues. V was cut by 5 bases and J by 0 bases, with 10 bases left in between. The CDR3 nucleotides read TGTGCCAGCAGTCCCCGAAGGATGAACACTGAAGCTTTCTTT. It is translated as CASSPRRMNTEAFF.

This chain links TRBV7-2 with TRBJ1-1, with TRBD1 as a possible D gene (5 bases). CDR1 is SGHTA and CDR2 is FQGNSA in the germline V gene. Deletions cut 2 bases from V and 6 bases from J, with 16 bases between. The CDR3 covers 15 residues. The CDR3 reads CASSLLGSGASEAFF. DNA for the CDR3: TGTGCCAGCAGCTTATTAGGCAGTGGGGCATCTGAAGCTTTCTTT.

The chain has TRBV7-4 and TRBJ1-1; perhaps TRBD1 as D (6 bases). CDR3 length: 15 residues. V lost 5 bases and J lost 1, with 14 bases in between. In germline, CDR1 is SGHVT, CDR2 SQSDAQ. The CDR3 coding sequence is TGTGCCAGCAGCCCCCCGGCAGGGGAGAACACTGAAGCTTTCTTT. Translating it yields CASSPPAGENTEAFF.

The chain joins TRBV6-1 to TRBJ1-1; D gene uncertain. CDR3 size: 14 residues. CDR1 and CDR2 (germline): MNHNS, SASEGT. Trimming pared 2 bases from V and 5 bases from J, leaving 12 bases between. The CDR3, as DNA: TGTGCCAGCAGTGAACTTCGGGGAGGGACTGAAGCTTTCTTT. Amino acids: CASSELRGGTEAFF.

J is TRBJ2-5 and V is TRBV11-3, with D hard to call. The V end was cut by 0 bases, the J end by 2 bases, with 10 bases between. The CDR3 covers 15 residues. The germline CDR1 and CDR2 sequences are SGHNT and YENEEA. The chain's CDR3 is CASSLDFSTQETQYF. The CDR3 bases are TGTGCCAGCAGCTTAGATTTCTCGACTCAAGAGACCCAGTACTTC.

V is TRBV7-9 and J is TRBJ2-3, with TRBD2 matching over 12 bases. The CDR3 has 18 amino acids. J gave up 2 bases and V 5 bases, and 11 bases lay outside the gene matches. The germline V gene encodes CDR1 SEHNR and CDR2 FQNEAQ (reference sequence). The CDR3 nucleotides read TGTGCCAGCAGCCCAGATTCGACTAGCGGGAGTTTCACAGATACGCAGTATTTT. Protein: CASSPDSTSGSFTDTQYF.

This clonotype was detected a few times. This chain joins TRBV7-2 and TRBJ1-5; D possibly corresponds to TRBD1 (5 bases). CDR3 length: 13 amino acids. The V gene lost 5 bases and the J gene lost 7 bases, with 12 bases spanning the gap. Per the germline V gene, CDR1 is SGHTA and CDR2 is FQGNSA. This CDR3 is CASSPLWDQPQHF. In DNA form, the CDR3 reads TGTGCCAGCAGCCCTTTGTGGGACCAGCCCCAGCATTTT.

This clonotype was observed at least ten times. The chain joins TRBV7-8 to TRBJ1-5, with 8 bases identical to TRBD1. Germline CDR1 is SGHVS and CDR2 is FQNEAQ. With V trimmed by 5 bases and J by 1 base, 16 bases remained unmatched. CDR3 length equals 19 residues. DNA of the CDR3: TGTGCCAGCAGCAGGTTCGGACAGGGAGGAACGGGGAGCAATCAGCCCCAGCATTTT. Encoded protein: CASSRFGQGGTGSNQPQHF.

The V and J genes are TRBV2 and TRBJ2-7; the match to TRBD1 covers 7 bases. J lost 2 bases, V lost 4 bases, and 2 bases had no gene match. The CDR3 runs to 13 residues. Germline V CDR1 and CDR2: SNHLY, FYNNEI. CDR3 bases: TGTGCCAGCAGTGGGGACAGACCCTACGAGCAGTACTTC. Its translation is CASSGDRPYEQYF.

The genes are TRBV12-5 and TRBJ2-3, with D perhaps TRBD1 (5 bases). Per the germline V gene, CDR1 is LGHNT and CDR2 is FRNRAP. V gave up 0 bases and J gave up 0 bases, with 7 bases separating them. The CDR3 loop spans 15 amino acids. CDR3 in amino acids: CASGLVQGSTDTQYF. CDR3 DNA: TGTGCTAGTGGTTTGGTCCAGGGCAGCACAGATACGCAGTATTTT.

The chain uses TRBV14 and TRBJ2-5; D gene ambiguous. The CDR3 spans 15 residues. Germline CDR1 and CDR2: SGHDN and FVKESK. The V end lost 7 bases, the J end lost 2 bases, and 17 bases lay between the germline ends. CDR3 region: CASTWWTLYQETQYF. The CDR3 DNA reads as TGTGCCAGCACCTGGTGGACCCTATATCAAGAGACCCAGTACTTC.

This clonotype was seen at least ten times. The chain couples TRBV7-2 to TRBJ2-3; D remains ambiguous. Germline CDR1 reads SGHTA; CDR2 reads FQGNSA. The CDR3 sequence is 14 residues long. Trimming stripped 1 base from V and 3 bases from J, with 8 bases between. CDR3 region: CASSLGNPTDTQYF. The CDR3 DNA reads TGTGCCAGCAGCTTAGGGAATCCTACAGATACGCAGTATTTT.